This TCR beta chain comes out of a study of regulatory and conventional T cells in RAG deficiency. Produced via immunoSEQ multiplex PCR; TCRdb's table is partial and in-frame only. The sample holds tens of thousands of clones, around 90% seen once. Blood CD4+ CD25-high CD127-low regulatory T cells supplied the genomic DNA template. Study findings and constraints: Omenn patients showed >90% Treg-Tconv overlap and shorter CDR3 lengths. RAG-deficient patients showed markedly lower Shannon entropy and higher Simpson indices than control T-cell subsets. In Omenn syndrome, sorted "Tregs" may be peripherally activated cells.

CDR1 and CDR2 (germline): SGDLS, YYNGEE. The CDR3 is 13 residues long. Trimming took off 1 base at V and 4 bases at J, with 8 bases between the two ends. On this clone: Antigen unknown.

The same data also went into a second study, on regulatory T cells. That source adds: Primers: 52 TRBV forward and 13 TRBJ reverse.

Sequencing used Tregs sorted from blood. The chain links TRBV9 to TRBJ1-1; perhaps TRBD1 as D (6 bases). The receptor was isolated from a human donor in good health. CDR3 loop: CASSVQGSTEAFF. CDR3 DNA: TGTGCCAGCAGCGTACAGGGGTCCACTGAAGCTTTCTTT. Full variable domain (rest looked up from reference TRBV9 and TRBJ1-1): DSGVTQTPKHLITATGQRVTLRCSPRSGDLSVYWYQQSLDQGLQFLIQYYNGEERAKGNILERFSAQQFPDLHSELNLSSLELGDSALYFCASSVQGSTEAFFGQGTRLTVV.